A single T cell receptor beta chain is shown here with its context. Its specificity is not known. This sample stems from a study of graft-versus-host responses after intestinal transplantation. Study-wide context: Each of the recipients got a multivisceral, liver-intestinal, or isolated intestinal transplant. Broader study findings: Recipient bone marrow held GvH clones, some seen earlier in ileum or blood. Allografts of patients with graft-donor T cell macrochimerism showed high graft-versus-host to host-versus-graft clone ratios.

TCRdb's copy holds only in-frame clones and misses some; the assay was immunoSEQ multiplex PCR. The sample carries 100,000 to 120,000 clones, around 95% recorded once. V lost 5 bases and J 3 bases, leaving 10 bases between the germline ends. Germline V lookup: CDR1 SGHNT, CDR2 YENEEA. There are 14 residues in the CDR3. This receptor was identified in a human donor who received an intestinal transplant. The starting material was unstimulated CD8+ T cells sorted from spleen or lymph node cells, obtained before intestinal transplant. The chain recombines TRBV11-3 with TRBJ2-2; tentative D call: TRBD1 (6 bases). The CDR3 region is CASSGDTYTGELFF. In nucleotides, the CDR3 is TGTGCCAGCAGCGGGGACACTTACACCGGGGAGCTGTTTTTT. Supplemented by reference TRBV11-3 and TRBJ2-2, the full variable domain reads EAGVVQSPRYKIIEKKQPVAFWCNPISGHNTLYWYLQNLGQGPELLIRYENEEAVDDSQLPKDRFSAERLKGVDSTLKIQPAELGDSAVYLCASSGDTYTGELFFGEGSRLTVL.